The clone carrying this TCR beta chain was seen at least ten times. Per the authors' pipeline: Cell counts per sample came from amplifying reference gene primers. Here immunoSEQ multiplex PCR was the method, and the copy in TCRdb shows in-frame clones only, minus some. From that table come the V and J calls and clone size; the DNA was used to work out D and trimming. This table has 200,000 to 250,000 clones, roughly 84% appearing once. The CDR3 consists of 14 residues. V gave up 3 bases and J gave up 4 bases; unmatched junction bases: 3. CDR1 is SGHRS, CDR2 YFSETQ, per germline. This sample is part of a study of blood T cell repertoires in COVID-19. Study summary: Acute and convalescent COVID-19 specimens originated in the United States, Italy and Spain. Sources were T cells, B-cell-depleted T cells, or PBMCs; the material itself was cDNA or gDNA.

The sample consisted of peripheral blood. V and J are TRBV5-1 and TRBJ1-4; 7 bases line up with TRBD1. This receptor was obtained from a man between 45 and 60 years old who had recovered from COVID-19. The DNA of the CDR3 is TGCGCCAGCAGCTCGGGACAGTATAATGAAAAACTGTTTTTT. It translates to CASSSGQYNEKLFF.